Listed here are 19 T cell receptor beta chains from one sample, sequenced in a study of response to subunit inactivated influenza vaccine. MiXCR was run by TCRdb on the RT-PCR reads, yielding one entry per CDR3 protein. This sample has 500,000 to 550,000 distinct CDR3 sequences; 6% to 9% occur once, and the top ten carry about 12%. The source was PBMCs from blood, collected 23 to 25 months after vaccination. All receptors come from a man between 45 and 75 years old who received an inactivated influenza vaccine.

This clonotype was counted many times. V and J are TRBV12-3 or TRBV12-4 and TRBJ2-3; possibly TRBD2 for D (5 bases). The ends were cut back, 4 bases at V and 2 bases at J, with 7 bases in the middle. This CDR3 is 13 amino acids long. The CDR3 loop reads CASSSGVTDTQYF. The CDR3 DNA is TGTGCCAGCAGTTCCGGGGTCACAGATACGCAGTATTTT.

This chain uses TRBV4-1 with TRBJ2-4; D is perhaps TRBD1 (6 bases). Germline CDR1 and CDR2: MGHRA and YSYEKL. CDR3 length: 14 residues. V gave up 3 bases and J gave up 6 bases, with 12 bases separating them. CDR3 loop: CASSQAARGNIQYF. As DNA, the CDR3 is TGCGCCAGCAGCCAGGCTGCCAGGGGAAACATTCAGTACTTC.

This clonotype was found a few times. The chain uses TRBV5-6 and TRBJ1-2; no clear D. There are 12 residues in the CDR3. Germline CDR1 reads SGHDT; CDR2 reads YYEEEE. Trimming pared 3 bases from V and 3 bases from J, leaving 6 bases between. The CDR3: CASSWEDYGYTF. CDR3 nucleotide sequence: TGTGCCAGCAGCTGGGAAGACTATGGCTACACCTTC.

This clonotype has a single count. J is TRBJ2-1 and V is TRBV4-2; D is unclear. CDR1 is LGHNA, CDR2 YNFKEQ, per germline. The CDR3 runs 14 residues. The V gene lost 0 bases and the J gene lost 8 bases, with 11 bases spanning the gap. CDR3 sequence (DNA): TGTGCCAGCAGCCAAGATTATGGTACGGATGAGCAGTTCTTC. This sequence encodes CASSQDYGTDEQFF.

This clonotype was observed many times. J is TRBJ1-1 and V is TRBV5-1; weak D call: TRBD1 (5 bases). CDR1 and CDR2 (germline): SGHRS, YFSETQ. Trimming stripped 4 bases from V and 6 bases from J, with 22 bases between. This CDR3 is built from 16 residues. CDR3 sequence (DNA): TGCGCCAGCAGCGCCCTGACCGGGGCCCTAAACGCTGAAGCTTTCTTT. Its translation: CASSALTGALNAEAFF.

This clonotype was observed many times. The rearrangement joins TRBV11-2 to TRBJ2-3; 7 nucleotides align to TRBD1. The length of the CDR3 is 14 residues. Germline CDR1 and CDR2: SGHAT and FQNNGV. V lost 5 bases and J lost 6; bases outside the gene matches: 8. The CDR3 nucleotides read TGTGCCAGCAGCCAGGGACAGAATTATGATACGCAGTATTTT. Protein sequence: CASSQGQNYDTQYF. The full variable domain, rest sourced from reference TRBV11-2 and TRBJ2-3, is EAGVAQSPRYKIIEKRQSVAFWCNPISGHATLYWYQQILGQGPKLLIQFQNNGVVDDSQLPKDRFSAERLKGVDSTLKIQPAKLEDSAVYLCASSQGQNYDTQYFGPGTRLTVL.

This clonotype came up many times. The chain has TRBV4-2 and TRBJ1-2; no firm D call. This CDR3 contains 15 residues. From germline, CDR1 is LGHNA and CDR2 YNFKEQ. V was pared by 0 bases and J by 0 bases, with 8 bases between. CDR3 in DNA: TGTGCCAGCAGCCAAGATTGGGGAGCTAACTATGGCTACACCTTC. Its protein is CASSQDWGANYGYTF.

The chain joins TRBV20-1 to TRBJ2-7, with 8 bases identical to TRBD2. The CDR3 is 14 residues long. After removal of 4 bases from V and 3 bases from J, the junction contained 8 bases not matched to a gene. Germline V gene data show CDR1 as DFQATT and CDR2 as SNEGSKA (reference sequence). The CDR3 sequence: CSAKAGVGFYEQYF. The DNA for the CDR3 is TGCAGTGCTAAAGCGGGAGTGGGCTTCTACGAGCAGTACTTC.

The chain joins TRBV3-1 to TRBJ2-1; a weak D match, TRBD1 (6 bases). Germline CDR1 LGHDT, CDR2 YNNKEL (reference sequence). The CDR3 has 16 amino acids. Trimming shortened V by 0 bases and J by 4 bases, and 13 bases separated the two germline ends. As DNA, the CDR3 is TGTGCCAGCAGCCAAGATGGTGGCAGGGGATACAATGAGCAGTTCTTC. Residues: CASSQDGGRGYNEQFF.

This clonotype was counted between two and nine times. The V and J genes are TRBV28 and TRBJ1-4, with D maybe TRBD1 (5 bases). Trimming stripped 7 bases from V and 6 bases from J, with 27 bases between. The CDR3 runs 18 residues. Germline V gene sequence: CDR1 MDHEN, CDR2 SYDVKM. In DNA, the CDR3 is TGTGCCAGCAAATACTCCTCCAGGACAAGGGCGAGTGATGAAAAACTGTTTTTT. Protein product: CASKYSSRTRASDEKLFF.

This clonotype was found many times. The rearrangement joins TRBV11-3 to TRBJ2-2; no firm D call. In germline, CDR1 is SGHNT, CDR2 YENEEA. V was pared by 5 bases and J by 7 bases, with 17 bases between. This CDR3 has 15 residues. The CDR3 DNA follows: TGTGCCAGCAGCCCCAGCTACATTTGGGGCGGGGAGCTGTTTTTT. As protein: CASSPSYIWGGELFF.

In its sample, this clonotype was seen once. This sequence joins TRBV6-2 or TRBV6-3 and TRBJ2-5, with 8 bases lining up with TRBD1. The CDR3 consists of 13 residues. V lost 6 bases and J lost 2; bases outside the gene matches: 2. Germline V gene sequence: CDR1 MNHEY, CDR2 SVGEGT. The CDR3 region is CASRDRVQETQYF. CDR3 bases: TGTGCCAGCAGGGACAGGGTGCAAGAGACCCAGTACTTC.

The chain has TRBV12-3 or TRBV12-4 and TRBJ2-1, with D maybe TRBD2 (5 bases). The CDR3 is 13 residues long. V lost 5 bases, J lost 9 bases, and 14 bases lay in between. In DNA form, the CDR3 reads TGTGCCAGCAGTCGGACTGTCGCCAGTGAGCAGTTCTTC. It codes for CASSRTVASEQFF.

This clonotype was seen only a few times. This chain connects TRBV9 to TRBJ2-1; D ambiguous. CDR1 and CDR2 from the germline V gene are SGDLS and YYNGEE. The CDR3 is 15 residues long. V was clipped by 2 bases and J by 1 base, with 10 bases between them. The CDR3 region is CASSVETGSYNEQFF. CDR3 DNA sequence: TGTGCCAGCAGCGTGGAGACGGGTTCCTACAATGAGCAGTTCTTC. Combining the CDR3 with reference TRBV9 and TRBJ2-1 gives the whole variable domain DSGVTQTPKHLITATGQRVTLRCSPRSGDLSVYWYQQSLDQGLQFLIQYYNGEERAKGNILERFSAQQFPDLHSELNLSSLELGDSALYFCASSVETGSYNEQFFGPGTRLTVL.

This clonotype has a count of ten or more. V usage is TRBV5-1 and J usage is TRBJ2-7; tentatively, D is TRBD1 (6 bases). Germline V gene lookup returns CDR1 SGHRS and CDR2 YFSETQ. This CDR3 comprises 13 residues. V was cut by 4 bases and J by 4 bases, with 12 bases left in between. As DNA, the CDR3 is TGCGCCAGCAGCCCTAGGACAGCGTACGAGCAGTACTTC. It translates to CASSPRTAYEQYF.

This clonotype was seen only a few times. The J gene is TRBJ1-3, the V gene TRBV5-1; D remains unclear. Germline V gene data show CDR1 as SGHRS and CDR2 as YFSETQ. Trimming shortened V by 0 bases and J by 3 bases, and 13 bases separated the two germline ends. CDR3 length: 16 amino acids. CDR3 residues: CASSLEPSISGNTIYF. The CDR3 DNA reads TGCGCCAGCAGCTTGGAACCGTCGATTAGTGGAAACACCATATATTTT.

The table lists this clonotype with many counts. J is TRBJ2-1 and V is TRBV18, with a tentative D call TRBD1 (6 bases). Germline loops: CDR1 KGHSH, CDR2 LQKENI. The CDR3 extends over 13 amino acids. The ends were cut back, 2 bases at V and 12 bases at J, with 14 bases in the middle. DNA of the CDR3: TGTGCCAGCTCACCAGGGGACAATCTTAGGCAGTTCTTC. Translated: CASSPGDNLRQFF.

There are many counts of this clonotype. The CDR3 DNA is TGCGCCAGCAGCCAAGTCTATGGTCAGCCCCAGCATTTT. Encoded protein: CASSQVYGQPQHF. The chain uses TRBV4-3 and TRBJ1-5, with D hard to call. Trimming took off 1 base at V and 6 bases at J, with 7 bases between the two ends. In germline, CDR1 is LGHNA, CDR2 YSLEER. The CDR3 sequence is 13 residues long.

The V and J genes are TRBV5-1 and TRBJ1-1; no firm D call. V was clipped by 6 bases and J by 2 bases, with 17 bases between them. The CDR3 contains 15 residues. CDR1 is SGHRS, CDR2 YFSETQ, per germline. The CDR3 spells CASKFTAAVNTEAFF. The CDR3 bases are TGCGCCAGCAAATTCACCGCGGCGGTTAACACTGAAGCTTTCTTT.